The 5 T cell receptor beta chains below all came from one sample that was sequenced in a study of identical twins. From the 5' RACE reads, TCRdb called clonotypes with MiXCR, one entry per CDR3 protein. The sample yields some 590,000 distinct CDR3 sequences, nearly 10% seen once. This sample also belongs to another study, concerning yellow fever vaccine responses in identical twins.

The sequencing input was PBMCs. Source of these receptors: a woman aged 18-29 years in good health.

A few counts support this clonotype. One end of the junction fails to match germline, which may point to a read error. This rearrangement joins TRBV7-7 to TRBJ2-2; no clear D gene. The CDR3 consists of 13 residues. Germline V gives CDR1 SSHAT, CDR2 FNYEAQ (reference sequence). The CDR3 DNA reads TGTGCTAGCAGTCTCGACTCGGTCGGGGAGCTGTTTTTT. Protein: CASSLDSVGELFF.

This chain connects TRBV4-1 to TRBJ2-7; no clear D. This CDR3 is built from 15 residues. Trimming took off 1 base at V and 4 bases at J, with 14 bases between the two ends. Germline values: CDR1 MGHRA, CDR2 YSYEKL. As DNA, the CDR3 is TGCGCCAGCAGCCAAGTACAAGCTGAATCTTACGAGCAGTACTTC. Protein sequence: CASSQVQAESYEQYF.

A few counts support this clonotype. The rearrangement links TRBV5-6 to TRBJ2-5; 7 positions match TRBD1. The CDR3 consists of 15 residues. In germline, CDR1 is SGHDT, CDR2 YYEEEE. V was pared by 5 bases and J by 1 base, with 8 bases of the junction left unmatched. The CDR3 reads CASRLIGGPQETQYF. The CDR3 region has the DNA TGTGCCAGCAGGCTGATAGGGGGCCCCCAAGAGACCCAGTACTTC.

The table lists this clonotype with many counts. The chain couples TRBV7-8 to TRBJ2-5; 13 nucleotides align to TRBD2. Looked up from germline, CDR1 is SGHVS and CDR2 is FQNEAQ. The CDR3 length is 19 residues. V lost 3 bases, J lost 5 bases, and 15 bases stayed unmatched. Here the CDR3 reads CASSLRTSGGSRIRETQYF. CDR3 nucleotides: TGTGCCAGCAGCTTGAGGACTAGCGGGGGATCCCGGATTCGGGAGACCCAGTACTTC.

This clonotype was picked up many times. This chain links TRBV2 with TRBJ2-1, with 9 bases fitting TRBD1. Germline-derived CDR1 and CDR2 are SNHLY and FYNNEI. The CDR3 sequence is 19 residues long. V lost 2 bases, J lost 7 bases, and 18 bases stayed unmatched. CDR3 DNA sequence: TGTGCCAGCAGTGAAATTGGGGACAGGGTAGCCGTAGAGAGGAATGAGCAGTTCTTC. It is translated as CASSEIGDRVAVERNEQFF.